The 27 T cell receptor beta chains below all came from one sample that was sequenced in a study of shared clonotypes between healthy human individuals. Only in-frame clones appear in the TCRdb table, and some are missing; sequencing was by immunoSEQ multiplex PCR. The data contain 1,500,000 or so clones, more than 95% of them singletons. Sequences were obtained from naive CD4+ T cells sorted from blood. Regarding subset: CD45RA+ positively selected. Receptors were obtained from a man younger than 45 in good health.

CDR3 amino acids: CASSLTSIYNEQFF. DNA of the CDR3: TGCGCCAGCAGCCTTACTAGCATCTACAATGAGCAGTTCTTC. V is TRBV5-1 and J is TRBJ2-1; maybe TRBD2 (6 bases). Germline values: CDR1 SGHRS, CDR2 YFSETQ. Trimming removed 4 bases from V and 3 bases from J, with 11 bases in between. CDR3 length equals 14 residues.

The chain recombines TRBV9 with TRBJ2-1; 11 bases map to TRBD2. Trimming took 2 bases from V and 7 from J; bases not matched to a gene: 14. Germline V CDR1 and CDR2: SGDLS, YYNGEE. The CDR3 totals 18 residues. The CDR3, as DNA: TGTGCCAGCAGCGTTAGACTAGCGGGGAGGCAAGTTGGGAATGAGCAGTTCTTC. It encodes CASSVRLAGRQVGNEQFF.

CDR3 sequence: CASSESQGLFTF. The DNA for the CDR3 is TGTGCCAGCAGCGAAAGCCAGGGGTTGTTCACCTTC. The chain links TRBV9 to TRBJ1-2, with D perhaps matching TRBD1 (6 bases). The ends were cut back, 3 bases at V and 13 bases at J, with 16 bases in the middle. The germline gives CDR1 SGDLS, CDR2 YYNGEE. The CDR3 covers 12 residues. Supplemented by reference TRBV9 and TRBJ1-2, the full variable domain reads DSGVTQTPKHLITATGQRVTLRCSPRSGDLSVYWYQQSLDQGLQFLIQYYNGEERAKGNILERFSAQQFPDLHSELNLSSLELGDSALYFCASSESQGLFTFGSGTRLTVV.

This sequence joins TRBV7-8 and TRBJ2-5; 12 bases are shared with TRBD2. Germline assignment: CDR1 SGHVS and CDR2 FQNEAQ. V gave up 7 bases and J gave up 4 bases; unmatched junction bases: 4. The CDR3 runs 14 residues. CDR3 DNA: TGTGCCAGCACGCCACTAGCGGGAGGAGAGACCCAGTACTTC. Amino acids: CASTPLAGGETQYF.

Remarks on this clone: The sample contains more than one DNA sequence encoding this CDR3. The chain couples TRBV11-2 to TRBJ2-1, with TRBD2 matching 12 bases. Trimming took 5 bases from V and 0 from J; bases not matched to a gene: 2. Germline CDR1 SGHAT, CDR2 FQNNGV. The CDR3 is made up of 16 amino acids. The CDR3 DNA sequence: TGTGCCAGCAGCCCGACTAGCGGGAGCTCCTACAATGAGCAGTTCTTC. This gives the protein CASSPTSGSSYNEQFF.

The gene calls are TRBV2 and TRBJ1-1; no clear D. V lost 2 bases to trimming and J lost 0 bases, with 13 bases between them. Looked up from germline, CDR1 is SNHLY and CDR2 is FYNNEI. CDR3 length: 16 amino acids. The CDR3 DNA reads TGTGCCAGCAGTGAATTTCCGGCAAGAATGAACACTGAAGCTTTCTTT. This encodes CASSEFPARMNTEAFF.

With respect to this clone: One end of the junction is discordant with germline, which a read error may explain. Other DNA sequences in the sample encode the same CDR3. The chain uses TRBV18 and TRBJ1-1; D unclear. This CDR3 contains 13 residues. Germline lookup yields CDR1 KGHSH and CDR2 LQKENI. The CDR3 nucleotides are TGCGCCAGCTCAACAGACCGGGGTGGTTTGCCTTTCTTT. Residues: CASSTDRGGLPFF.

This sequence joins TRBV28 and TRBJ1-1; D ambiguous. In germline, CDR1 is MDHEN, CDR2 SYDVKM. CDR3 length: 13 residues. Trimming took 4 bases from V and 1 from J, leaving 7 bases between them. CDR3 in DNA: TGTGCCAGCAGTTGGGTTACGAACACTGAAGCTTTCTTT. As protein: CASSWVTNTEAFF.

The chain links TRBV18 to TRBJ2-6; D is undetermined. V gave up 2 bases and J gave up 1 base, with 6 bases separating them. From germline, CDR1 is KGHSH and CDR2 LQKENI. CDR3 length equals 15 residues. The CDR3: CASSPVRSGANVLTF. The CDR3 DNA follows: TGTGCCAGCTCACCAGTACGTTCTGGGGCCAACGTCCTGACTTTC.

The rearrangement joins TRBV7-9 to TRBJ1-5; D is undetermined. With 1 base removed from V and 3 bases from J, the gap between germline ends came to 4 bases. CDR1 and CDR2 from the germline V gene are SEHNR and FQNEAQ (reference sequence). This CDR3 has 13 residues. Here the CDR3 reads CASSLDNNQPQHF. The CDR3 DNA reads TGTGCCAGCAGCTTAGACAACAATCAGCCCCAGCATTTT.

This clone showed up just a few times. The sample contains more than one DNA sequence encoding this CDR3. The chain recombines TRBV5-1 with TRBJ2-7; no reliable D call. V was shortened by 3 bases and J by 0 bases, with 4 bases between the two germline ends. The CDR3 runs to 12 residues. Germline CDR1 is SGHRS and CDR2 is YFSETQ. DNA for the CDR3: TGCGCCAGCAGCTCGAGCTCCTACGAGCAGTACTTC. It encodes CASSSSSYEQYF.

V and J are TRBV4-1 and TRBJ2-1; D is perhaps TRBD2 (6 bases). The CDR3 runs 16 residues. V lost 8 bases and J 4 bases, leaving 21 bases between the germline ends. Germline V CDR1 and CDR2: MGHRA, YSYEKL. The CDR3 reads CASAGVAEELYNEQFF. CDR3 nucleotides: TGCGCCAGCGCCGGAGTAGCGGAAGAACTATACAATGAGCAGTTCTTC.

This clone was seen just once. The V call is TRBV9, the J call TRBJ2-5, with 7 bases that match TRBD1. V was pared by 4 bases and J by 2 bases, with 8 bases of the junction left unmatched. The CDR3 extends over 15 amino acids. Per germline, CDR1 SGDLS and CDR2 YYNGEE. As DNA, the CDR3 is TGTGCCAGCAGCACCCTACCGACAGGGCAAGAGACCCAGTACTTC. It yields the protein CASSTLPTGQETQYF.

This rearrangement joins TRBV7-3 to TRBJ2-5; 10 bases are a match to TRBD2. The CDR3 is 15 residues long. J lost 5 bases, V lost 5 bases, and 8 bases had no gene match. The germline V gene has CDR1 SGHTA and CDR2 FQGTGA. This CDR3 is CASSPSGRDAETQYF. The CDR3 DNA follows: TGTGCCAGCAGCCCTAGCGGGAGAGATGCGGAGACCCAGTACTTC. Together with reference TRBV7-3 and TRBJ2-5, the CDR3 gives the full variable domain: GAGVSQTPSNKVTEKGKYVELRCDPISGHTALYWYRQSLGQGPEFLIYFQGTGAADDSGLPNDRFFAVRPEGSVSTLKIQRTERGDSAVYLCASSPSGRDAETQYFGPGTRLLVL.

As to this clone: One end of the junction is discordant with germline, which a read error may explain. This chain connects TRBV5-5 to TRBJ2-7, with D possibly matching TRBD1 (6 bases). Germline assignment: CDR1 SGHKS and CDR2 YYEKEE (reference sequence). CDR3 length equals 12 residues. The CDR3 here is CASSLDTGTSNF. CDR3 nucleotides: TGTGCCAGCAGCTTGGATACCGGGACAAGTAACTTC.

The V and J genes are TRBV28 and TRBJ2-6, with a possible D match to TRBD1 (6 bases). CDR1 MDHEN and CDR2 SYDVKM come from the germline V gene. The V end was cut by 8 bases, the J end by 1 base, with 21 bases between. This CDR3 comprises 18 residues. The CDR3 here is CASRLGRTAISGANVLTF. The CDR3 DNA reads TGTGCCAGCCGCCTTGGCCGGACAGCCATTTCTGGGGCCAACGTCCTGACTTTC. The full variable domain, rest sourced from reference TRBV28 and TRBJ2-6, is DVKVTQSSRYLVKRTGEKVFLECVQDMDHENMFWYRQDPGLGLRLIYFSYDVKMKEKGDIPEGYSVSREKKERFSLILESASTNQTSMYLCASRLGRTAISGANVLTFGAGSRLTVL.

This chain joins TRBV18 and TRBJ2-5; no firm D call. V was cut by 0 bases and J by 13 bases, with 15 bases left in between. In germline, CDR1 is KGHSH, CDR2 LQKENI. CDR3 size: 13 residues. The CDR3 nucleotides read TGTGCCAGCTCACCACCGTCAGAAGGTCCCCCGTACTTC. Amino acid sequence: CASSPPSEGPPYF.

This chain links TRBV5-1 with TRBJ1-2, with TRBD1 as a possible D gene (5 bases). Trimming removed 3 bases at V and 6 bases at J, with 18 bases between. The CDR3 runs 15 residues. Germline V gene data show CDR1 as SGHRS and CDR2 as YFSETQ. CDR3 in amino acids: CASSYRQGDLDGYTF. Here the CDR3 DNA reads TGCGCCAGCAGCTATCGGCAGGGCGACCTAGATGGCTACACCTTC.

The chain recombines TRBV5-4 with TRBJ1-2; TRBD1 aligns across 8 bases. In germline, CDR1 is SGHNT, CDR2 YYREEE (reference sequence). V was clipped by 4 bases and J by 14 bases; unmatched bases: 19. The CDR3 runs to 15 residues. The CDR3: CASSPTTGDGFRLTF. In DNA form, the CDR3 reads TGTGCCAGCAGCCCAACGACAGGGGATGGGTTCCGGCTAACCTTC.

The rearrangement uses TRBV4-2 and TRBJ2-3, with 7 positions matching TRBD2. Trimming at V came to 4 bases and at J to 4 bases, leaving 8 bases not matched to a gene. The CDR3 has 15 residues. The germline gives CDR1 LGHNA, CDR2 YNFKEQ. CDR3 protein: CASSLGEGSSDTQYF. CDR3 sequence (DNA): TGTGCCAGCAGCCTAGGGGAGGGATCTTCAGATACGCAGTATTTT.

The V call is TRBV6-1, the J call TRBJ2-7, with 7 nucleotides matching TRBD1. The CDR3 sequence is 14 residues long. Trimming took 7 bases from V and 2 from J; bases not matched to a gene: 8. Per the germline V gene, CDR1 is MNHNS and CDR2 is SASEGT. Here the CDR3 DNA reads TGTGCCAGCACGCGAGGGGGCCTCACCTACGAGCAGTACTTC. Translated: CASTRGGLTYEQYF.

The chain couples TRBV27 to TRBJ1-2; 8 positions agree with TRBD1. V lost 6 bases and J lost 4; bases outside the gene matches: 4. Germline loops: CDR1 MNHEY, CDR2 SMNVEV (reference sequence). The CDR3 has 13 residues. The CDR3 DNA follows: TGTGCCAGCAGCTTCACAGGGGGCTATGGCTACACCTTC. It yields the protein CASSFTGGYGYTF.

The CDR3 coding sequence is TGCGCCAGCAGCCAGGGGGGCTACGAGCAGTACTTC. It codes for CASSQGGYEQYF. V usage is TRBV4-1 and J usage is TRBJ2-7; D may be TRBD2 (6 bases). V was trimmed by 3 bases and J by 3 bases, leaving 6 bases between them. CDR1 and CDR2 (germline): MGHRA, YSYEKL. The CDR3 totals 12 residues.

This clone was seen only once. The chain links TRBV7-8 to TRBJ2-7; 9 bases match TRBD2. Germline V gene data show CDR1 as SGHVS and CDR2 as FQNEAQ. The CDR3 consists of 18 residues. The trim removed 2 bases at V and 0 bases at J, leaving 11 bases unmatched. The CDR3 loop reads CASSLTLRLAVSSYEQYF. CDR3 bases: TGTGCCAGCAGCTTAACCCTCAGACTAGCGGTCAGCTCCTACGAGCAGTACTTC.

This clone showed up just once. The rearrangement uses TRBV25-1 and TRBJ2-5; a weak D match, TRBD1 (5 bases). The ends were cut back, 1 base at V and 1 base at J, with 7 bases in the middle. Per the germline V gene, CDR1 is MGHDK and CDR2 is SYGVNS. The CDR3 spans 14 residues. The CDR3 here is CASSESGFQETQYF. The DNA for the CDR3 is TGTGCCAGCAGTGAATCAGGGTTCCAAGAGACCCAGTACTTC. The variable domain in full, with the rest retrieved from reference TRBV25-1 and TRBJ2-5, is EADIYQTPRYLVIGTGKKITLECSQTMGHDKMYWYQQDPGMELHLIHYSYGVNSTEKGDLSSESTVSRIRTEHFPLTLESARPSHTSQYLCASSESGFQETQYFGPGTRLLVL.

The rearrangement uses TRBV6-1 and TRBJ1-1; 8 bases fit TRBD1. CDR1 is MNHNS, CDR2 SASEGT, per germline. V trimming: 8 bases; J trimming: 4 bases; junction bases outside the gene matches: 6. The CDR3 has 13 residues. CDR3 in DNA: TGTGCCAGCGGAGCACAGGGGGGCACTGAAGCTTTCTTT. Its translation is CASGAQGGTEAFF.

This clone was seen a handful of times. The chain carries TRBV6-1 and TRBJ1-1, with TRBD1 matching 9 bases. The CDR3 loop spans 15 amino acids. Trimming took 6 bases from V and 5 from J; bases not matched to a gene: 10. Germline V lookup: CDR1 MNHNS, CDR2 SASEGT. The CDR3 spells CASRDPGQGRTEAFF. CDR3 DNA: TGTGCCAGCAGGGACCCGGGACAGGGAAGAACTGAAGCTTTCTTT.